Listed below are T cell receptor beta chains from one sample, sequenced in a study of blood T cell repertoires in COVID-19. Repertoires were generated with immunoSEQ multiplex PCR, while TCRdb's copy carries only in-frame clones and drops some. The data hold approximately 13,000 clones, with 88% observed a single time. Specimen: peripheral blood. These receptors came from a human donor in a cohort sampled during active COVID-19. CDR3s include the opening cysteine and the closing phenylalanine or tryptophan. The order of the fields is CDR3 DNA, CDR3 protein, J gene, clone size, V gene, D gene. D genes are given only for firm matches. Size is omitted from some rows. Given values are once, few, many or a class for expanded clones.

TGTGCCAGCGGCGTGTTCGGGACAGAGGATGAAAAACTGTTTTTT | CASGVFGTEDEKLFF | TRBJ1-4 | - | TRBV28 | TRBD1
TGCAGCGTTGCTTGGGTCTCATTAGCGGGACACCTATATAGCACAGATACGCAGTATTTT | CSVAWVSLAGHLYSTDTQYF | TRBJ2-3 | - | TRBV29-1 | TRBD2
TGTGCCAGCAGCTTAGTATCTAGCGGGGAGACCCAGTACTTC | CASSLVSSGETQYF | TRBJ2-5 | - | TRBV7-2 | TRBD2
TGTGCCAGCAGCCATGACAGGAGAGGGGGCTACACCTTC | CASSHDRRGGYTF | TRBJ1-2 | - | TRBV12-3/TRBV12-4 | -
TGTGCCTGGAGTGGGGACAGGGGGCCAAGCAATCAGCCCCAGCATTTT | CAWSGDRGPSNQPQHF | TRBJ1-5 | - | TRBV30 | TRBD1
TGTGCCGGTTCTACTAGCGGGGGGTCCAATGAGCAGTTCTTC | CAGSTSGGSNEQFF | TRBJ2-1 | once | TRBV6-5 | TRBD2
TGTGCCAGCGTCCGTGGGGGGATCAACACCGGGGAGCTGTTTTTT | CASVRGGINTGELFF | TRBJ2-2 | - | TRBV5-6 | -
TGTGCCAGTAGTATCGGCGGGGGGGCGCAATACAATGAGCAGTTCTTC | CASSIGGGAQYNEQFF | TRBJ2-1 | - | TRBV19 | TRBD2
TGTGCCAGCAGTCCCAGGGGGCAAACTAATGAAAAACTGTTTTTT | CASSPRGQTNEKLFF | TRBJ1-4 | - | TRBV7-9 | TRBD1
TGTGCCAGCAGCTCAACCCCTGGGATTGCTAGCGGGAGAGGGAGCACAGATACGCAGTATTTT | CASSSTPGIASGRGSTDTQYF | TRBJ2-3 | - | TRBV7-3 | TRBD2
TGTGCCAGCAGTTACGAGGACTCACCCTACGAGCAGTACTTC | CASSYEDSPYEQYF | TRBJ2-7 | once | TRBV6-6 | -
TGTGCCAGCAGCTCCGGGGGGGGCCCTGGCAATGAGCAGTTCTTC | CASSSGGGPGNEQFF | TRBJ2-1 | - | TRBV9 | TRBD2
TGTGCCAGCAGCTGGGGCCAGAACGTAGCTTTCTTT | CASSWGQNVAFF | TRBJ1-1 | - | TRBV7-2 | -
TGTGCCAGCAGCGGGACAGGGATACGTCAGCCCCAGCATTTT | CASSGTGIRQPQHF | TRBJ1-5 | - | TRBV2 | TRBD1
TGTGCCAGCAGCCAATCAGTGGCCCTGGTCTTC | CASSQSVALVF | TRBJ2-1 | - | TRBV16 | -
TGCGCCAGCAGCTTGGTTCCCGGGAACACCGGGGAGCTGTTTTTT | CASSLVPGNTGELFF | TRBJ2-2 | - | TRBV5-1 | -
TGTGCCAGCAGTTATCAGAGCGGGGACTACGAGCAGTACTTC | CASSYQSGDYEQYF | TRBJ2-7 | - | TRBV6-5 | TRBD2
TGTGCCAGCAGCCAAGACTTGGGAGCGGGAGAAGAGACCCAGTACTTC | CASSQDLGAGEETQYF | TRBJ2-5 | - | TRBV3-1/TRBV3-2 | TRBD2
TGCGCCAGCAGCTTGAGCCCGCCGGGGGAGACCCAGTACTTC | CASSLSPPGETQYF | TRBJ2-5 | - | TRBV5-1 | -
TGTGCCAGCAGCTTGCGGGCGGGGAACACTGAAGCTTTCTTT | CASSLRAGNTEAFF | TRBJ1-1 | - | TRBV5-4 | -
TGTGCCAGCCGAGGGGACACAGACTACGAGCAGTACTTC | CASRGDTDYEQYF | TRBJ2-7 | - | TRBV6-5 | -
TGTGCCAGCAGCCTGGACAGGGCCACTGAAGCTTTCTTT | CASSLDRATEAFF | TRBJ1-1 | - | TRBV7-3 | TRBD1
TGTGCCAGCAGCTTAGATCTAGAGACCCAGTACTTC | CASSLDLETQYF | TRBJ2-5 | - | TRBV7-9 | -